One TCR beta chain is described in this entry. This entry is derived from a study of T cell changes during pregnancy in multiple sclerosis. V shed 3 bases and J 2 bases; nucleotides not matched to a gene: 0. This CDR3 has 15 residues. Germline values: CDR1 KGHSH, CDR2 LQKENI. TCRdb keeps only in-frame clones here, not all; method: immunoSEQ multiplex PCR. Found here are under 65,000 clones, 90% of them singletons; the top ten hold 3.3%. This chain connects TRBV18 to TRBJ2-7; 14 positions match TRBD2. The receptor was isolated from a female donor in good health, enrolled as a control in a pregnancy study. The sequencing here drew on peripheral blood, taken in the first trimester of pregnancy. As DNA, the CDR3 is TGTGCCAGCTCACCGGGACTAGCGGGAGCCTACGAGCAGTACTTC. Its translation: CASSPGLAGAYEQYF.